Below are 28 T cell receptor beta chains sequenced from a single sample in a study of graft-versus-host responses after intestinal transplantation. With around 200,000 irradiated, violet-dye-labeled stimulator cells, around 200,000 CFSE-labeled responder cells were plated. Profiled with immunoSEQ multiplex PCR; TCRdb holds only in-frame clones, not every one. There are roughly 14,000 clones in the sample; 33% occur only once, and 1.9% lies in the top ten. The input for sequencing was alloreactive CD8+ T cells from a mixed lymphocyte reaction culture, taken before intestinal transplant. Subset in this sample: CFSE-low proliferating T cells sorted from approximately 6-day pre-transplant mixed lymphocyte reaction (GvH or HvG direction). All receptors derive from a human patient who received an intestinal transplant.

This clone came up a few times. The CDR3 here is CASSPLAGGMFF. The CDR3 DNA reads TGTGCCAGCAGCCCTTTAGCGGGGGGTATGTTCTTC. J is TRBJ2-1 and V is TRBV7-9, with 10 nucleotides matching TRBD2. The CDR3 runs 12 residues. Trimming removed 5 bases from V and 15 bases from J; junction bases left unmatched: 7. Germline CDR1 and CDR2: SEHNR and FQNEAQ (reference sequence).

This clone was recorded only once. The rearrangement links TRBV7-9 to TRBJ2-3; 10 positions agree with TRBD2. Per germline, CDR1 SEHNR and CDR2 FQNEAQ (reference sequence). With 10 bases clipped from V and 4 bases from J, the junction kept 8 bases outside the gene matches. The CDR3 extends over 14 amino acids. In nucleotides, the CDR3 is TGTGCCACCGCCGGGACTAGCGCACCAGATACGCAGTATTTT. Translation gives CATAGTSAPDTQYF. Drawing the rest from reference TRBV7-9 and TRBJ2-3, the complete variable domain is DTGVSQNPRHKITKRGQNVTFRCDPISEHNRLYWYRQTLGQGPEFLTYFQNEAQLEKSRLLSDRFSAERPKGSFSTLEIQRTEQGDSAMYLCATAGTSAPDTQYFGPGTRLTVL.

V gene TRBV7-9 combines with J gene TRBJ2-7, with D hard to call. Germline CDR1 SEHNR, CDR2 FQNEAQ (reference sequence). This CDR3 comprises 14 residues. The V and J ends lost 6 bases and 0 bases respectively, with 12 bases between them. CDR3 sequence reads: CASSYTHSSYEQYF. The CDR3 DNA reads TGTGCCAGCAGTTATACTCACAGCTCCTACGAGCAGTACTTC.

This clone appeared a few times. The chain is built from TRBV27 and TRBJ2-5; D is perhaps TRBD1 (5 bases). The DNA end lines up better with TRBJ2-7; the J call may be wrong. CDR3 length: 13 residues. Germline values: CDR1 MNHEY, CDR2 SMNVEV (reference sequence). The CDR3 reads CASRPRQTFEQYF. The DNA for the CDR3 is TGTGCCAGCAGGCCCAGACAGACGTTCGAGCAGTACTTC.

V is TRBV27 and J is TRBJ2-1, with 9 bases lining up with TRBD2. Germline V gene lookup returns CDR1 MNHEY and CDR2 SMNVEV (reference sequence). The V gene end was trimmed by 5 bases and the J gene end by 1 base; junction bases not matched to a gene: 9. The CDR3 is made up of 17 amino acids. The CDR3 DNA reads as TGTGCCAGCAGTACCAGGAATCTAGCGGGGTCCTACAATGAGCAGTTCTTC. Protein product: CASSTRNLAGSYNEQFF.

The genes are TRBV12-5 and TRBJ1-2; D remains ambiguous. V was clipped by 0 bases and J by 4 bases, with 9 bases between them. The V gene's germline CDR1 is LGHNT and CDR2 FRNRAP. This CDR3 spans 14 amino acids. The CDR3 DNA is TGTGCTAGTGGTTTGGTACCCAGGTCCTATGGCTACACCTTC. It yields the protein CASGLVPRSYGYTF.

In its sample, this clone was seen a few times. The V and J genes are TRBV19 and TRBJ2-1, with a tentative D call TRBD2 (5 bases). Trimming removed 8 bases from V and 4 bases from J, with 12 bases in between. The germline CDR1 and CDR2 sequences are LNHDA and SQIVND (reference sequence). This CDR3 has 13 residues. CDR3 sequence reads: CASSLLVYNEQFF. CDR3 bases: TGTGCCAGTTCCCTACTAGTTTACAATGAGCAGTTCTTC. The whole variable domain, filled in from reference TRBV19 and TRBJ2-1, reads DGGITQSPKYLFRKEGQNVTLSCEQNLNHDAMYWYRQDPGQGLRLIYYSQIVNDFQKGDIAEGYSVSREKKESFPLTVTSAQKNPTAFYLCASSLLVYNEQFFGPGTRLTVL.

This clone was seen more than once but under ten times. The rearrangement uses TRBV13 and TRBJ2-7, with 8 bases aligning to TRBD2. Looked up from germline, CDR1 is PRHDT and CDR2 is FYEKMQ (reference sequence). The CDR3 runs 15 residues. V trimming: 5 bases; J trimming: 3 bases; junction bases outside the gene matches: 9. The CDR3 coding sequence is TGTGCCAGCAGCCCCCAATTGACTAGCGTCTACGAGCAGTACTTC. It is translated as CASSPQLTSVYEQYF.

CDR3 loop: CASSLQNSYEQYF. CDR3 in DNA: TGTGCCAGCAGCTTACAGAATTCCTACGAGCAGTACTTC. The V gene is TRBV7-7, the J gene TRBJ2-7; D uncertain. V was pared by 2 bases and J by 1 base, with 6 bases between. The CDR3 consists of 13 residues. CDR1 is SSHAT and CDR2 is FNYEAQ in the germline V gene (reference sequence).

The genes are TRBV7-9 and TRBJ1-1; TRBD1 matches 8 bases. The CDR3 is 15 residues long. Germline trimming cut 2 bases from V and 3 bases from J; bases unmatched to any gene: 5. The germline V gene has CDR1 SEHNR and CDR2 FQNEAQ (reference sequence). DNA of the CDR3: TGTGCCAGCAGCTTAATCCAGGGGGCGGACACTGAAGCTTTCTTT. It specifies CASSLIQGADTEAFF.

This clone is deemed medium-sized (0.01 to 0.1%). The genes are TRBV7-6 and TRBJ1-3, with D possibly TRBD1 on 5 matching bases. Trimming shortened V by 2 bases and J by 2 bases, and 13 bases separated the two germline ends. Per germline, CDR1 SGHVS and CDR2 FNYEAQ. The CDR3 totals 16 residues. CDR3 in DNA: TGTGCCAGCAGCTTACAGGGACTAGCGGCTGGAAACACCATATATTTT. Translating gives CASSLQGLAAGNTIYF.

The chain has TRBV30 and TRBJ2-3, with 7 bases lining up with TRBD1. The CDR3 sequence is 14 residues long. V gave up 5 bases and J gave up 0 bases; unmatched junction bases: 5. Germline V gene data show CDR1 as GTSNPN and CDR2 as SVGIG (reference sequence). This CDR3 reads CAWDETGSTDTQYF. CDR3 in DNA: TGTGCCTGGGACGAGACAGGGAGCACAGATACGCAGTATTTT.

This rearrangement joins TRBV2 to TRBJ2-1; 7 nucleotides match TRBD2. CDR3 length: 20 amino acids. Germline values: CDR1 SNHLY, CDR2 FYNNEI. V lost 4 bases, J lost 0 bases, and 18 bases stayed unmatched. The CDR3, as DNA: TGTGCCAGCAGTGTAACCCACCAGCGGGGTATAGATAACTCCTACAATGAGCAGTTCTTC. Translated, it gives CASSVTHQRGIDNSYNEQFF. The full variable domain, its missing parts supplied by reference TRBV2 and TRBJ2-1, is EPEVTQTPSHQVTQMGQEVILRCVPISNHLYFYWYRQILGQKVEFLVSFYNNEISEKSEIFDDQFSVERPDGSNFTLKIRSTKLEDSAMYFCASSVTHQRGIDNSYNEQFFGPGTRLTVL.

V is TRBV27 and J is TRBJ1-4; unclear D gene. CDR3 size: 17 residues. Germline loops: CDR1 MNHEY, CDR2 SMNVEV (reference sequence). V dropped 1 base and J dropped 6 bases, with 18 bases sitting between them. The CDR3 coding sequence is TGTGCCAGCAGTTTATTATGGGAGGAATGCGCAGATGAAAAACTGTTTTTT. This encodes CASSLLWEECADEKLFF.

This clone has just a few counts. Here the CDR3 reads CASSPPGLAVTDTQYF. The CDR3 coding sequence is TGTGCCAGCAGCCCCCCGGGACTAGCGGTCACAGATACGCAGTATTTT. The chain couples TRBV27 to TRBJ2-3; TRBD2 matches at 11 bases. This CDR3 region has 16 residues. Looked up from germline, CDR1 is MNHEY and CDR2 is SMNVEV (reference sequence). V shed 6 bases, J shed 2 bases, and the junction held 7 bases outside the gene matches.

V usage is TRBV7-9 and J usage is TRBJ2-5, with TRBD2 identical over 8 bases. The germline CDR1 and CDR2 sequences are SEHNR and FQNEAQ (reference sequence). The J segment lost 0 bases and the V segment lost 4 bases, leaving 7 bases of the junction unmatched. The CDR3 extends over 16 amino acids. The CDR3 region is CASSSPAGGDQETQYF. The CDR3 coding sequence is TGTGCCAGCAGCTCCCCGGCGGGGGGCGACCAAGAGACCCAGTACTTC.

CDR3 sequence reads: CASSPSGGGAPYEQYF. For the CDR3, the DNA is TGTGCCAGCAGTCCCTCTGGCGGGGGGGCTCCCTACGAGCAGTACTTC. The chain links TRBV7-6 to TRBJ2-7, with 9 bases that match TRBD2. Trimming cost V 6 bases and J 2 bases; bases outside gene matches: 11. Germline assignment: CDR1 SGHVS and CDR2 FNYEAQ. The CDR3 has 16 residues.

This rearrangement joins TRBV7-7 to TRBJ2-7; weak D call: TRBD2 (7 bases). The V end was cut by 2 bases, the J end by 2 bases, with 13 bases between. The CDR3 consists of 15 residues. Germline assignment: CDR1 SSHAT and CDR2 FNYEAQ (reference sequence). CDR3 sequence: CASSLSSGGAYEQYF. The CDR3, as DNA: TGTGCCAGCAGCTTAAGTTCGGGGGGCGCCTACGAGCAGTACTTC. Full variable domain (remainder filled in from reference TRBV7-7 and TRBJ2-7): GAGVSQSPRYKVTKRGQDVTLRCDPISSHATLYWYQQALGQGPEFLTYFNYEAQPDKSGLPSDRFSAERPEGSISTLTIQRTEQRDSAMYRCASSLSSGGAYEQYFGPGTRLTVT.

This chain joins TRBV7-8 and TRBJ2-7; unclear D gene. Germline V gene sequence: CDR1 SGHVS, CDR2 FQNEAQ. With 4 bases removed from V and 1 base from J, the gap between germline ends came to 5 bases. The CDR3 is 12 amino acids. The CDR3 reads CASSSHSYEQYF. The CDR3 DNA reads TGTGCCAGCAGCTCCCATTCCTACGAGCAGTACTTC. Looking up the rest from reference TRBV7-8 and TRBJ2-7 gives the full variable domain: GAGVSQSPRYKVAKRGQDVALRCDPISGHVSLFWYQQALGQGPEFLTYFQNEAQLDKSGLPSDRFFAERPEGSVSTLKIQRTQQEDSAVYLCASSSHSYEQYFGPGTRLTVT.

The V call is TRBV7-2, the J call TRBJ1-6, with 8 bases fitting TRBD1. V shed 1 base, J shed 18 bases, and the junction held 5 bases outside the gene matches. The CDR3 runs to 12 residues. From germline, CDR1 is SGHTA and CDR2 FQGNSA. The CDR3 DNA follows: TGTGCCAGCAGCTTAGAGGACAGGGCCCCCCACTTT. Translating gives CASSLEDRAPHF.

The chain couples TRBV11-2 to TRBJ2-3; the D is unclear. V shed 3 bases and J shed 4 bases, with 5 bases lying between them. In germline, CDR1 is SGHAT, CDR2 FQNNGV. The length of the CDR3 is 12 residues. CDR3 region: CASSFKPDTQYF. CDR3 nucleotides: TGTGCCAGCAGCTTCAAGCCAGATACGCAGTATTTT.

The sample holds a few counts of this clone. CDR3 in DNA: TGTGCTAGTGGTTTTCCCCCGGGGACAGGGGGCTACGAGCAGTACTTC. Protein sequence: CASGFPPGTGGYEQYF. This chain connects TRBV12-5 to TRBJ2-7; 11 nucleotides agree with TRBD1. The V and J ends lost 3 bases and 3 bases, in that order; junction bases with no gene match: 7. The germline gives CDR1 LGHNT, CDR2 FRNRAP. The CDR3 is 16 residues long.

A few counts support this clone. This sequence joins TRBV30 and TRBJ1-1; TRBD1 aligns across 9 bases. The germline V gene encodes CDR1 GTSNPN and CDR2 SVGIG (reference sequence). V dropped 5 bases and J dropped 6; count of bases not matched to a gene: 10. CDR3 size: 14 residues. CDR3 protein: CAWDPGQGAPEAFF. As DNA, the CDR3 is TGTGCCTGGGATCCGGGACAGGGAGCTCCTGAAGCTTTCTTT.

The V call is TRBV29-1, the J call TRBJ1-2; 12 bases line up with TRBD1. J lost 9 bases, V lost 2 bases, and 10 bases had no gene match. Germline lookup yields CDR1 SQVTM and CDR2 ANQGSEA. The CDR3 is 15 amino acids. This CDR3 reads CSVEPGTGGEDRYTF. In DNA form, the CDR3 reads TGCAGCGTTGAACCCGGGACAGGGGGCGAGGATCGCTACACCTTC. Supplemented by reference TRBV29-1 and TRBJ1-2, the full variable domain reads SAVISQKPSRDICQRGTSLTIQCQVDSQVTMMFWYRQQPGQSLTLIATANQGSEATYESGFVIDKFPISRPNLTFSTLTVSNMSPEDSSIYLCSVEPGTGGEDRYTFGSGTRLTVV.

The V and J genes are TRBV6-6 and TRBJ2-7, with 8 bases identical to TRBD1. J lost 6 bases, V lost 4 bases, and 14 bases had no gene match. Germline values: CDR1 MNHNY, CDR2 SVGAGI (reference sequence). This CDR3 region has 16 residues. Written as DNA, the CDR3 is TGTGCCAGCAGTTCAAATCCGACAGGGGTCCTCCTCGAGCAGTACTTC. It yields the protein CASSSNPTGVLLEQYF.

This CDR3 is CASSLGTGGHQPQHF. Here the CDR3 DNA reads TGTGCCAGCAGTTTGGGGACAGGGGGCCATCAGCCCCAGCATTTT. The gene calls are TRBV27 and TRBJ1-5; 12 positions agree with TRBD1. The CDR3 length is 15 residues. Germline CDR1 is MNHEY and CDR2 is SMNVEV (reference sequence). V lost 3 bases to trimming and J lost 5 bases; unmatched junction nucleotides: 2.

By share, this clone counts as medium-sized (0.01 to 0.1%). This sequence joins TRBV5-5 and TRBJ1-2; tentative D call: TRBD1 (5 bases). CDR1 and CDR2 (germline): SGHKS, YYEKEE (reference sequence). The CDR3 totals 14 residues. The V end was cut by 4 bases, the J end by 7 bases, with 17 bases between. The DNA of the CDR3 is TGTGCCAGCAGCCGCGGTGGCGGGGGAAGTGGCTACACCTTC. This codes for CASSRGGGGSGYTF.

This chain links TRBV4-1 with TRBJ1-2; D is undetermined. V was clipped by 1 base and J by 2 bases, with 8 bases between them. Germline CDR1 MGHRA, CDR2 YSYEKL. The CDR3 has 14 residues. CDR3 amino acids: CASSQVAGNYGYTF. The CDR3 DNA reads as TGCGCCAGCAGCCAAGTGGCCGGGAACTATGGCTACACCTTC.